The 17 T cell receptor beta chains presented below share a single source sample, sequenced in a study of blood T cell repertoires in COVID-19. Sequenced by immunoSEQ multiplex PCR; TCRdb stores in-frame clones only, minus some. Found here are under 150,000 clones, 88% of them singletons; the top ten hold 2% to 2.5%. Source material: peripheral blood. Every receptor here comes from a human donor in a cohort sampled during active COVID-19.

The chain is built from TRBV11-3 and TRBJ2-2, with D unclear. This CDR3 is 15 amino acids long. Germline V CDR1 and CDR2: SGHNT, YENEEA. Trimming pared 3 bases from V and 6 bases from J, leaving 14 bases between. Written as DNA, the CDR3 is TGTGCCAGCAGCTTTACGTTTGAGATTCCCGGGGAGCTGTTTTTT. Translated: CASSFTFEIPGELFF.

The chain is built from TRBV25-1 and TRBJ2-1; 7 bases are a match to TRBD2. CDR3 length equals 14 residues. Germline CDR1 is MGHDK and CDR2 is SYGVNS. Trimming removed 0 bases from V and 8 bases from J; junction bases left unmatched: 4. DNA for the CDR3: TGTGCCAGCAGTGAATATGGGGGGGTCGATGAGCAGTTCTTC. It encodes CASSEYGGVDEQFF.

DNA of the CDR3: TGTGCCAGCAGTCGGGACAGGGGTGGGAATGAGCAGTTCTTC. Protein: CASSRDRGGNEQFF. J is TRBJ2-1 and V is TRBV27, with 10 positions matching TRBD1. Germline V lookup: CDR1 MNHEY, CDR2 SMNVEV (reference sequence). The CDR3 is made up of 14 amino acids. Trimming removed 5 bases from V and 7 bases from J; junction bases left unmatched: 5.

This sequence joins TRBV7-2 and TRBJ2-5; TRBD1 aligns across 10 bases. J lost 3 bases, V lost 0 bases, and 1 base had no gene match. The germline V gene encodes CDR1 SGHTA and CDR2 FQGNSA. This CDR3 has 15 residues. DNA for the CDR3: TGTGCCAGCAGCTTAGCTGGGACAGGGGAAGAGACCCAGTACTTC. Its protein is CASSLAGTGEETQYF.

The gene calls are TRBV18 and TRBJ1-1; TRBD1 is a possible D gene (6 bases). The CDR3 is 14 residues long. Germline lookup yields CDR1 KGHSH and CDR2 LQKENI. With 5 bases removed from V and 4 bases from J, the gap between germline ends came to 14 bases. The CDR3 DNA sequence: TGTGCCAGCTCAACGGGGGGCGGAGGCACTGAAGCTTTCTTT. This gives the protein CASSTGGGGTEAFF.

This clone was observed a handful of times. Here the CDR3 reads CAWKGQGSYTF. In DNA, the CDR3 is TGTGCCTGGAAAGGACAGGGGAGCTACACCTTC. The chain employs TRBV30 and TRBJ1-2; 9 bases match TRBD1. Germline CDR1 GTSNPN, CDR2 SVGIG (reference sequence). This CDR3 is built from 11 residues. The V segment lost 4 bases and the J segment 9 bases; nucleotides outside the gene matches: 3. The complete variable domain, with remaining parts taken from reference TRBV30 and TRBJ1-2, reads SQTIHQWPATLVQPVGSPLSLECTVEGTSNPNLYWYRQAAGRGLQLLFYSVGIGQISSEVPQNLSASRPQDRQFILSSKKLLLSDSGFYLCAWKGQGSYTFGSGTRLTVV.

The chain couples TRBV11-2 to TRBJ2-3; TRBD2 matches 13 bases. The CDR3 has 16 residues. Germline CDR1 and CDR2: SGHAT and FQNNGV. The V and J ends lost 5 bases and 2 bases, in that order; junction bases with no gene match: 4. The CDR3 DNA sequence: TGTGCCAGCAGCGGGACTAGCGGGGCGTTCACAGATACGCAGTATTTT. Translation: CASSGTSGAFTDTQYF. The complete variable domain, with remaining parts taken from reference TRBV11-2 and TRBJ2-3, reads EAGVAQSPRYKIIEKRQSVAFWCNPISGHATLYWYQQILGQGPKLLIQFQNNGVVDDSQLPKDRFSAERLKGVDSTLKIQPAKLEDSAVYLCASSGTSGAFTDTQYFGPGTRLTVL.

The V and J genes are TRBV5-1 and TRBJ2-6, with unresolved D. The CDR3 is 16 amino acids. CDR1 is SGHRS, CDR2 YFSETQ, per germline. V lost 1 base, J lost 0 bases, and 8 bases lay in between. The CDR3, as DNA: TGCGCCAGCAGCTTGCCCCTTAACTCTGGGGCCAACGTCCTGACTTTC. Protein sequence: CASSLPLNSGANVLTF.

The CDR3 DNA is TGTGCCAGCAGCCAAGAGTCCAGGCCGTTCTATGGCTACACCTTC. It codes for CASSQESRPFYGYTF. The chain carries TRBV3-1 (or the pseudogene TRBV3-2) and TRBJ1-2; the D is unclear. Germline V gene data show CDR1 as LGHDT and CDR2 as YNNKEL (reference sequence). This CDR3 region has 15 residues. The V end lost 0 bases, the J end lost 4 bases, and 12 bases lay between the germline ends.

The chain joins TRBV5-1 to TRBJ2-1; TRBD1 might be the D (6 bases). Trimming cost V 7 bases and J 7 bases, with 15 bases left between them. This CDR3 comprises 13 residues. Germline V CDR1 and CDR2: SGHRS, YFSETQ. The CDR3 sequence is CASYLGARNEQFF. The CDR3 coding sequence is TGCGCCAGCTACCTGGGGGCGCGGAATGAGCAGTTCTTC.

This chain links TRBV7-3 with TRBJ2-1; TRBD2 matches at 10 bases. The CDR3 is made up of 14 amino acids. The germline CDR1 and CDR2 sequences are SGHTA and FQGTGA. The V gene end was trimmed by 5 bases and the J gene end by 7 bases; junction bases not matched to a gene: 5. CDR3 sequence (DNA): TGTGCCAGCAGCGAAAGCGGGAGGGGGAATGAGCAGTTCTTC. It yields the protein CASSESGRGNEQFF.

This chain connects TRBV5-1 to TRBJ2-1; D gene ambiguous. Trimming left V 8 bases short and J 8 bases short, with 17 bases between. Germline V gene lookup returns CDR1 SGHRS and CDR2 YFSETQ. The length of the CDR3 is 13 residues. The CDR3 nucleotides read TGCGCCAGTAGAATGACGAGACTGGATGAGCAGTTCTTC. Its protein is CASRMTRLDEQFF.

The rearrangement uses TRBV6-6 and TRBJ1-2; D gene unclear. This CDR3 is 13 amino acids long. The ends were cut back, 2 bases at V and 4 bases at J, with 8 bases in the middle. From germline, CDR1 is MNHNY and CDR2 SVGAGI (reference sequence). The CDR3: CASSYETTYGYTF. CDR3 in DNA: TGTGCCAGCAGTTACGAGACAACCTATGGCTACACCTTC.

CDR3 in DNA: TGTGCCAGCAGCCAGGATATTCTAGGTGAAAAACTGTTTTTT. This codes for CASSQDILGEKLFF. The chain links TRBV4-2 to TRBJ1-4; D uncertain. V was pared by 3 bases and J by 7 bases, with 12 bases between. Germline V lookup: CDR1 LGHNA, CDR2 YNFKEQ. The CDR3 contains 14 residues.

The chain's CDR3 is CASSETGTASNEQFF. DNA for the CDR3: TGTGCCAGCAGCGAGACCGGGACAGCTAGCAATGAGCAGTTCTTC. The chain employs TRBV9 and TRBJ2-1, with 7 bases lining up with TRBD1. The germline V gene encodes CDR1 SGDLS and CDR2 YYNGEE. With 3 bases clipped from V and 6 bases from J, the junction kept 9 bases outside the gene matches. The CDR3 has 15 amino acids.

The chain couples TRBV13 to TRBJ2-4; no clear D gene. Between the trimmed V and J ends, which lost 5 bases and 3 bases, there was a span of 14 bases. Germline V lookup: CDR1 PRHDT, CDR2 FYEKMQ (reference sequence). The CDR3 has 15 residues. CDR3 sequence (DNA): TGTGCCAGCAGCCAGAGCCCTAGATACAAAAACATTCAGTACTTC. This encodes CASSQSPRYKNIQYF.

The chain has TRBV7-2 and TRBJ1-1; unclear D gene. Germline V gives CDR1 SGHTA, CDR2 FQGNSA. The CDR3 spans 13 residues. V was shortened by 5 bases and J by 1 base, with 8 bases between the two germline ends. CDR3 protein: CASSPPRNTEAFF. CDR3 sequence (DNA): TGTGCCAGCAGCCCCCCCCGGAACACTGAAGCTTTCTTT.